A single sample is the source of the 21 T cell receptor beta chains below, sequenced in a study of cytomegalovirus exposure and HLA in healthy donors. The study ran its PCR with 60 Vbeta and 13 Jbeta primers. The protocol was immunoSEQ multiplex PCR, while the TCRdb copy is restricted to in-frame clones and leaves out a portion. The table shows under 300,000 clones, with 75% to 85% occurring only once. Material for sequencing was PBMCs. All receptors derive from a woman aged 55-70 years in good health and CMV-seropositive.

This chain links TRBV7-3 with TRBJ2-7, with TRBD2 identical over 10 bases. Germline V gene data show CDR1 as SGHTA and CDR2 as FQGTGA. CDR3 length: 17 amino acids. J lost 5 bases, V lost 5 bases, and 15 bases had no gene match. In nucleotides, the CDR3 is TGTGCCAGCAGCCCCACCCTTCGGACTAGCGGAATGCACGAGCAGTACTTC. Protein sequence: CASSPTLRTSGMHEQYF.

The chain links TRBV19 to TRBJ2-1; 8 positions match TRBD2. The CDR3 covers 15 residues. Trimming took 6 bases from V and 7 from J; bases not matched to a gene: 11. Germline CDR1 reads LNHDA; CDR2 reads SQIVND (reference sequence). CDR3 residues: CASSAVSGKMNEQFF. The DNA for the CDR3 is TGTGCCAGTAGCGCGGTTAGCGGGAAGATGAATGAGCAGTTCTTC. Together with reference TRBV19 and TRBJ2-1, the CDR3 gives the full variable domain: DGGITQSPKYLFRKEGQNVTLSCEQNLNHDAMYWYRQDPGQGLRLIYYSQIVNDFQKGDIAEGYSVSREKKESFPLTVTSAQKNPTAFYLCASSAVSGKMNEQFFGPGTRLTVL.

V and J are TRBV6-1 and TRBJ2-7; a possible D gene is TRBD2 (5 bases). CDR1 is MNHNS, CDR2 SASEGT, per germline. This CDR3 is built from 13 residues. Trimming cost V 5 bases and J 2 bases, with 10 bases left between them. The CDR3 nucleotides are TGTGCCAGCAGTTGGAGGCAGCCCTACGAGCAGTACTTC. This gives the protein CASSWRQPYEQYF.

The chain combines TRBV25-1 with TRBJ2-1; weak D call: TRBD2 (6 bases). Trimming removed 4 bases from V and 6 bases from J, with 16 bases in between. CDR1 and CDR2 (germline): MGHDK, SYGVNS. The CDR3 loop spans 15 amino acids. The CDR3 here is CASSASTRGSNEQFF. CDR3 DNA sequence: TGTGCCAGCAGTGCTTCGACTAGAGGTAGCAATGAGCAGTTCTTC.

The chain combines TRBV7-9 with TRBJ2-3, with 9 bases matching TRBD1. V lost 5 bases and J lost 4; bases outside the gene matches: 7. Germline V gives CDR1 SEHNR, CDR2 FQNEAQ (reference sequence). The CDR3 length is 15 residues. CDR3 region: CASSRTGQGPDTQYF. The CDR3 nucleotides are TGTGCCAGCAGCCGCACGGGACAGGGCCCAGATACGCAGTATTTT.

The chain employs TRBV28 and TRBJ2-7; the D is unclear. Germline CDR1 MDHEN, CDR2 SYDVKM. V dropped 3 bases and J dropped 4 bases, with 10 bases sitting between them. The CDR3 totals 13 residues. CDR3 DNA: TGTGCCAGCAGTTTGCACAAATCGTACGAGCAGTACTTC. It specifies CASSLHKSYEQYF. The variable domain in full, with the rest retrieved from reference TRBV28 and TRBJ2-7, is DVKVTQSSRYLVKRTGEKVFLECVQDMDHENMFWYRQDPGLGLRLIYFSYDVKMKEKGDIPEGYSVSREKKERFSLILESASTNQTSMYLCASSLHKSYEQYFGPGTRLTVT.

The rearrangement joins TRBV18 to TRBJ2-2, with a tentative D call TRBD2 (5 bases). The CDR3 spans 16 residues. The germline V and J ends were trimmed by 8 bases and 0 bases, with 16 bases remaining between them. Germline V gene data show CDR1 as KGHSH and CDR2 as LQKENI. CDR3 sequence: CASTHGEGANTGELFF. CDR3 coding DNA: TGTGCCAGCACTCACGGAGAGGGCGCGAACACCGGGGAGCTGTTTTTT.

The V call is TRBV5-1, the J call TRBJ2-5, with 8 bases identical to TRBD2. V was pared by 4 bases and J by 0 bases, with 8 bases of the junction left unmatched. Per the germline V gene, CDR1 is SGHRS and CDR2 is YFSETQ. The length of the CDR3 is 16 residues. Here the CDR3 reads CASSRGSSGYQETQYF. CDR3 nucleotide sequence: TGCGCCAGCAGCCGGGGTTCTAGCGGGTACCAAGAGACCCAGTACTTC.

The DNA for the CDR3 is TGCGCCAGCAGCCAAGACTGGGCTAGCGGGTGGTACGAGCAGTACTTC. Protein: CASSQDWASGWYEQYF. The rearrangement uses TRBV4-1 and TRBJ2-7, with TRBD2 matching 8 bases. The CDR3 totals 16 residues. Germline CDR1 is MGHRA and CDR2 is YSYEKL. V gave up 0 bases and J gave up 4 bases; unmatched junction bases: 8.

The count of this clone is one. V usage is TRBV6-1 and J usage is TRBJ2-5, with 7 positions matching TRBD2. The DNA matches TRBJ2-7 better at its end, which makes the J call doubtful. CDR1 and CDR2 from the germline V gene are MNHNS and SASEGT. CDR3 length: 15 amino acids. The CDR3 loop reads CASSEGLADTYEQYF. CDR3 bases: TGTGCCAGCAGTGAAGGGCTAGCGGATACTTACGAGCAGTACTTC.

This sequence joins TRBV30 and TRBJ1-1; D possibly corresponds to TRBD1 (6 bases). In germline, CDR1 is GTSNPN, CDR2 SVGIG (reference sequence). The CDR3 runs to 20 residues. Trimming removed 0 bases from V and 0 bases from J, with 26 bases in between. This CDR3 is CAWSVLDFATGMGLNTEAFF. The CDR3 DNA reads as TGTGCCTGGAGTGTACTGGACTTTGCAACAGGGATGGGCCTGAACACTGAAGCTTTCTTT.

The rearrangement links TRBV2 to TRBJ2-7, with TRBD2 as a possible D gene (6 bases). V lost 3 bases to trimming and J lost 7 bases, with 13 bases between them. Germline V gives CDR1 SNHLY, CDR2 FYNNEI. The CDR3 is made up of 13 amino acids. The CDR3 loop is CASSEGLTREQYF. The CDR3 DNA follows: TGTGCCAGCAGTGAGGGACTGACTAGGGAGCAGTACTTC.

This chain uses TRBV5-1 with TRBJ1-4, with D possibly being TRBD1 (5 bases). V was shortened by 0 bases and J by 4 bases, with 16 bases between the two germline ends. Germline V gene lookup returns CDR1 SGHRS and CDR2 YFSETQ. The CDR3 has 17 residues. As DNA, the CDR3 is TGCGCCAGCAGCTTGGAGTTAAGAGACAGCATTAATGAAAAACTGTTTTTT. Translation: CASSLELRDSINEKLFF.

V and J are TRBV5-1 and TRBJ2-1; TRBD2 matches 10 bases. V trimming: 4 bases; J trimming: 4 bases; junction bases outside the gene matches: 8. CDR1 SGHRS and CDR2 YFSETQ come from the germline V gene. This CDR3 comprises 16 residues. Here the CDR3 reads CASSPTSGLAYNEQFF. The CDR3 DNA sequence: TGCGCCAGCAGCCCGACTAGCGGGCTTGCTTACAATGAGCAGTTCTTC.

The CDR3 nucleotides are TGCGCCAGCAGCCTGGGACGGGAGAACATTCAGTACTTC. Translating it yields CASSLGRENIQYF. The chain couples TRBV5-1 to TRBJ2-4; a weak D match, TRBD2 (6 bases). The CDR3 runs to 13 residues. Germline assignment: CDR1 SGHRS and CDR2 YFSETQ. The ends were cut back, 4 bases at V and 7 bases at J, with 12 bases in the middle. The entire variable domain, with the rest obtained from reference TRBV5-1 and TRBJ2-4, is as follows: KAGVTQTPRYLIKTRGQQVTLSCSPISGHRSVSWYQQTPGQGLQFLFEYFSETQRNKGNFPGRFSGRQFSNSRSEMNVSTLELGDSALYLCASSLGRENIQYFGAGTRLSVL.

This clone was counted a few times. The chain has TRBV12-5 and TRBJ2-5; 9 nucleotides line up with TRBD1. CDR1 is LGHNT and CDR2 is FRNRAP in the germline V gene. The CDR3 runs to 17 residues. V lost 0 bases and J lost 5; bases outside the gene matches: 10. The CDR3 loop reads CASGLVPGTGMIETQYF. Written as DNA, the CDR3 is TGTGCTAGTGGTTTGGTTCCCGGGACAGGGATGATCGAGACCCAGTACTTC.

The V and J genes are TRBV27 and TRBJ2-7; 11 bases fit TRBD1. The CDR3 totals 16 residues. After removal of 0 bases from V and 1 base from J, the junction contained 2 bases not matched to a gene. Germline V gene sequence: CDR1 MNHEY, CDR2 SMNVEV (reference sequence). Here the CDR3 DNA reads TGTGCCAGCAGTTTATCAGGGACAGGGGGGTCCTACGAGCAGTACTTC. Its translation is CASSLSGTGGSYEQYF.

A note on this clone: The germline gene is not matched at one end of the junction; a read error may be the cause. Within the sample, other DNA sequences also encode this same CDR3. The chain employs TRBV6-1 and TRBJ1-1, with D unclear. Germline assignment: CDR1 MNHNS and CDR2 SASEGT. This CDR3 is 14 amino acids long. CDR3 region: CASTLGNSNTEAFF. As DNA, the CDR3 is TGTGCCAGCACCCTAGGAAACTCGAACACTGAGGCTTTCTTT.

As to this clone: A read error may account for a junction end that differs from germline. This chain connects TRBV7-9 to TRBJ2-7; D unclear. The CDR3 spans 13 residues. Looked up from germline, CDR1 is SEHNR and CDR2 is FQNEAQ (reference sequence). Here the CDR3 reads CSSSLGVTYEQYF. CDR3 bases: TGTTCCAGCAGCTTAGGAGTTACCTACGAGCAGTACTTC.

This clone was picked up one time. An end of the junction does not agree with germline; a read error may underlie this. Distinct nucleotide sequences in the sample also encode this CDR3. V and J are TRBV20-1 and TRBJ1-1, with TRBD1 as a possible D gene (5 bases). CDR3 length: 11 residues. Germline V gene lookup returns CDR1 DFQATT and CDR2 SNEGSKA (reference sequence). CDR3 nucleotides: TGCAGTGGGCGGGGGAACACTGAGGCTTTCTTT. It translates to CSGRGNTEAFF.

The V gene is TRBV21-1, the J gene TRBJ2-5; the DNA was not used to check the table's D call, TRBD1. TRBV21-1 is marked as a pseudogene. This CDR3 has 16 amino acids. In DNA, the CDR3 is TGTGCCAGCAGCAAAGTGGGACAGTGGGATAAAGAGACCCAGTACTTC. It yields the protein CASSKVGQWDKETQYF.